The 23 T cell receptor beta chains listed next were all sequenced from one sample in a study of CD8+CD57+ T cells in acquired aplastic anemia. The study profiled TCR beta VDJ and CDR3 using genomic DNA as template. TCRdb reanalysed the reads using MiXCR and keeps one entry per CDR3 protein. The sample records about 40,000 distinct CDR3 sequences, under 80% being singletons. CD8+CD57+ cell expansion had been shown by flow cytometry in patients chosen for sequencing. Sequencing input: sorted CD4+, CD8+, or CD8+CD57+ T cells (not recorded which) from PBMCs. The source is a human donor with aplastic anemia.

This clonotype was picked up one time. The chain recombines TRBV25-1 with TRBJ1-2; D gene unclear. This CDR3 has 14 amino acids. The germline CDR1 and CDR2 sequences are MGHDK and SYGVNS. With 2 bases removed from V and 0 bases from J, the gap between germline ends came to 7 bases. DNA for the CDR3: TGTGCCAGCAGTGAAGACGGACCTAACTATGGCTACACCTTC. It yields the protein CASSEDGPNYGYTF.

This clonotype has ten or more counts. This rearrangement joins TRBV15 to TRBJ2-1, with TRBD1 matching 7 bases. In germline, CDR1 is LNHNV, CDR2 YYDKDF (reference sequence). With 2 bases clipped from V and 0 bases from J, the junction kept 7 bases outside the gene matches. The CDR3 is made up of 17 amino acids. The CDR3 nucleotides read TGTGCCACCAGCAGACAATCACAGGGGAGCTCCTACAATGAGCAGTTCTTC. This codes for CATSRQSQGSSYNEQFF.

The V call is TRBV7-8, the J call TRBJ2-5; a weak D match, TRBD2 (6 bases). Germline loops: CDR1 SGHVS, CDR2 FQNEAQ. CDR3 length equals 14 residues. Trimming took 8 bases from V and 2 from J, leaving 15 bases between them. CDR3 sequence reads: CASGLGSGQETQYF. CDR3 sequence (DNA): TGTGCCAGCGGCCTTGGGAGCGGGCAAGAGACCCAGTACTTC.

This clonotype was recorded only once. The chain carries TRBV9 and TRBJ2-3; TRBD2 agrees at 7 bases. V dropped 3 bases and J dropped 6; count of bases not matched to a gene: 7. This CDR3 region has 14 residues. Per germline, CDR1 SGDLS and CDR2 YYNGEE. The CDR3 nucleotides read TGTGCCAGCAGCGAACTAGCGAAGGACGATACGCAGTATTTT. Translated, it gives CASSELAKDDTQYF.

This clonotype came up many times. The V and J genes are TRBV9 and TRBJ1-1; TRBD1 is a possible D gene (6 bases). Trimming took 3 bases from V and 5 from J, leaving 17 bases between them. The CDR3 contains 15 residues. The germline V gene encodes CDR1 SGDLS and CDR2 YYNGEE. This chain's CDR3 is CASSAVDSVGTEAFF. The CDR3 DNA follows: TGTGCCAGCAGCGCAGTGGACAGCGTCGGGACTGAAGCTTTCTTT.

The chain links TRBV19 to TRBJ2-5, with D perhaps given as TRBD1 or TRBD2 (6 bases each). The length of the CDR3 is 14 residues. V was shortened by 8 bases and J by 5 bases, with 18 bases between the two germline ends. Per germline, CDR1 LNHDA and CDR2 SQIVND (reference sequence). CDR3 loop: CASSVTGAMETQYF. Here the CDR3 DNA reads TGTGCCAGTTCGGTCACGGGGGCCATGGAGACCCAGTACTTC.

This clonotype was detected only a few times. This may arise from a read error, as a much more abundant clone is one base away. The rearrangement joins TRBV6-5 to TRBJ2-5, with D hard to call. The germline V gene encodes CDR1 MNHEY and CDR2 SVGAGI. The CDR3 contains 12 residues. The CDR3 coding sequence is TGTGCCAGCAGTTACTCGCTGGAGACCCAGTGCTTC. Translating it yields CASSYSLETQCF.

This sequence joins TRBV14 and TRBJ1-1; no clear D gene. In germline, CDR1 is SGHDN, CDR2 FVKESK. CDR3 size: 13 residues. Trimming shortened V by 4 bases and J by 0 bases, and 6 bases separated the two germline ends. The CDR3 here is CASSPTLNTEAFF. CDR3 DNA sequence: TGTGCCAGCAGCCCTACATTGAACACTGAAGCTTTCTTT.

V is TRBV29-1 and J is TRBJ2-7, with 11 bases aligning to TRBD1. Trimming at V came to 3 bases and at J to 4 bases, leaving 5 bases not matched to a gene. The CDR3 is made up of 14 amino acids. The germline CDR1 and CDR2 sequences are SQVTM and ANQGSEA. In DNA form, the CDR3 reads TGCAGCGTTGACCCGGGACAGGGGGTATACGAGCAGTACTTC. Amino acid sequence: CSVDPGQGVYEQYF.

A single count supports this clonotype. V gene TRBV6-1 combines with J gene TRBJ1-5; 8 nucleotides line up with TRBD1. The CDR3 is 14 residues long. V shed 6 bases, J shed 3 bases, and the junction held 4 bases outside the gene matches. CDR1 and CDR2 (germline): MNHNS, SASEGT. CDR3 DNA sequence: TGTGCCAGCAGAACAGGGGGTAACAATCAGCCCCAGCATTTT. Translation gives CASRTGGNNQPQHF.

The chain employs TRBV29-1 and TRBJ1-2; D is ambiguous. Trimming left V 0 bases short and J 5 bases short, with 10 bases between. Germline CDR1 is SQVTM and CDR2 is ANQGSEA. The length of the CDR3 is 13 residues. The CDR3 nucleotides read TGCAGCGTTGAAGATCGGACTGGGTATGGCTACACCTTC. It translates to CSVEDRTGYGYTF.

There are many counts of this clonotype. This sequence joins TRBV20-1 and TRBJ1-1, with D maybe TRBD1 (5 bases). The germline V gene encodes CDR1 DFQATT and CDR2 SNEGSKA (reference sequence). The CDR3 length is 13 residues. V lost 6 bases to trimming and J lost 3 bases, with 14 bases between them. The CDR3 nucleotides are TGCAGTGCCCCGGGGGGGTCGGACACTGAAGCTTTCTTT. It is translated as CSAPGGSDTEAFF.

This clonotype occurred once. The CDR3 sequence: CAIRPGGSGTQPQHF. CDR3 nucleotide sequence: TGTGCCATCCGTCCGGGGGGTAGTGGCACTCAGCCCCAGCATTTT. V is TRBV10-3 and J is TRBJ1-5, with D possibly matching TRBD1 (5 bases). V was cut by 8 bases and J by 6 bases, with 20 bases left in between. CDR1 and CDR2 from the germline V gene are ENHRY and SYGVKD. CDR3 length: 15 residues.

This clonotype was picked up many times. The chain carries TRBV15 and TRBJ2-7; 9 nucleotides agree with TRBD1. V lost 4 bases, J lost 2 bases, and 3 bases stayed unmatched. CDR1 is LNHNV, CDR2 YYDKDF, per germline (reference sequence). The CDR3 has 14 residues. The CDR3 coding sequence is TGTGCCACCAGCATAGGACAGGGGACCTACGAGCAGTACTTC. Translating gives CATSIGQGTYEQYF. Based on the CDR3 plus reference TRBV15 and TRBJ2-7, the full variable domain is DAMVIQNPRYQVTQFGKPVTLSCSQTLNHNVMYWYQQKSSQAPKLLFHYYDKDFNNEADTPDNFQSRRPNTSFCFLDIRSPGLGDTAMYLCATSIGQGTYEQYFGPGTRLTVT.

The rearrangement joins TRBV20-1 to TRBJ1-1; 9 bases are a match to TRBD1. V was clipped by 6 bases and J by 2 bases; unmatched bases: 7. This CDR3 is built from 14 residues. Germline loops: CDR1 DFQATT, CDR2 SNEGSKA (reference sequence). The CDR3 is CSASRDRENTEAFF. The CDR3 region has the DNA TGCAGTGCCAGCCGGGACAGGGAAAACACTGAAGCTTTCTTT.

The chain joins TRBV19 to TRBJ1-5, with D possibly being TRBD1 (5 bases). Germline V gives CDR1 LNHDA, CDR2 SQIVND (reference sequence). CDR3 size: 17 residues. Deletions cut 4 bases from V and 1 base from J, with 17 bases between. CDR3 protein: CASSTHGTSGSNQPQHF. CDR3 in DNA: TGTGCCAGTAGTACCCACGGGACGTCAGGGAGCAATCAGCCCCAGCATTTT.

This clonotype has a count of ten or more. The rearrangement uses TRBV6-1 and TRBJ2-5, with D maybe TRBD2 (6 bases). CDR1 and CDR2 from the germline V gene are MNHNS and SASEGT. CDR3 length equals 14 residues. Trimming took off 6 bases at V and 1 base at J, with 12 bases between the two ends. For the CDR3, the DNA is TGTGCCAGCAGGCTTACGGGACTCCAAGAGACCCAGTACTTC. Residues: CASRLTGLQETQYF.

Only a few counts were recorded for this clonotype. This rearrangement joins TRBV15 to TRBJ2-5; the match to TRBD1 covers 7 bases. This CDR3 spans 15 amino acids. CDR1 LNHNV and CDR2 YYDKDF come from the germline V gene (reference sequence). After removal of 5 bases from V and 2 bases from J, the junction contained 8 bases not matched to a gene. In nucleotides, the CDR3 is TGTGCCACCAGCGGGACAGTCTTTGGTCAAGAGACCCAGTACTTC. Amino acids: CATSGTVFGQETQYF.

This chain links TRBV29-1 with TRBJ1-2; D remains ambiguous. The germline V gene encodes CDR1 SQVTM and CDR2 ANQGSEA. Trimming removed 2 bases from V and 2 bases from J, with 6 bases in between. The CDR3 runs 12 residues. The CDR3 DNA is TGCAGCGTTGAATTACAGAACTATGGCTACACCTTC. As protein: CSVELQNYGYTF. The complete variable domain, with remaining parts taken from reference TRBV29-1 and TRBJ1-2, reads SAVISQKPSRDICQRGTSLTIQCQVDSQVTMMFWYRQQPGQSLTLIATANQGSEATYESGFVIDKFPISRPNLTFSTLTVSNMSPEDSSIYLCSVELQNYGYTFGSGTRLTVV.

CDR3 loop: CASSEFTGTSGLETQYF. CDR3 DNA sequence: TGCGCCAGCAGTGAGTTCACCGGGACTAGCGGACTGGAGACCCAGTACTTC. The chain employs TRBV10-1 and TRBJ2-5, with 11 bases aligning to TRBD2. CDR1 is WNHNN, CDR2 SYGVQD, per germline (reference sequence). The V and J ends lost 1 base and 5 bases, in that order; junction bases with no gene match: 9. The CDR3 runs 17 residues.

J is TRBJ2-5 and V is TRBV15, with TRBD2 identical over 7 bases. This CDR3 has 14 amino acids. Losses at the gene ends were 2 bases for V and 2 bases for J; bases not matched to a gene: 2. Germline loops: CDR1 LNHNV, CDR2 YYDKDF (reference sequence). The CDR3 reads CATSRLAEQETQYF. The CDR3 nucleotides read TGTGCCACCAGCAGACTAGCGGAACAAGAGACCCAGTACTTC.

This clonotype appeared many times. The rearrangement uses TRBV9 and TRBJ2-4; D may be TRBD2 (5 bases). The CDR3 runs 12 residues. The V gene's germline CDR1 is SGDLS and CDR2 YYNGEE. V dropped 7 bases and J dropped 7 bases, with 12 bases sitting between them. CDR3 sequence (DNA): TGTGCCAGCGGAGGAGCTGGGAACATTCAGTACTTC. Amino acid sequence: CASGGAGNIQYF.

J is TRBJ1-2 and V is TRBV7-2; D is perhaps TRBD1 (5 bases). The CDR3 totals 13 residues. Germline V gene sequence: CDR1 SGHTA, CDR2 FQGNSA. V lost 4 bases and J 8 bases, leaving 14 bases between the germline ends. The chain's CDR3 is CASSYRDHRGYTF. As DNA, the CDR3 is TGTGCCAGCAGCTACCGGGACCACCGAGGCTACACCTTC.